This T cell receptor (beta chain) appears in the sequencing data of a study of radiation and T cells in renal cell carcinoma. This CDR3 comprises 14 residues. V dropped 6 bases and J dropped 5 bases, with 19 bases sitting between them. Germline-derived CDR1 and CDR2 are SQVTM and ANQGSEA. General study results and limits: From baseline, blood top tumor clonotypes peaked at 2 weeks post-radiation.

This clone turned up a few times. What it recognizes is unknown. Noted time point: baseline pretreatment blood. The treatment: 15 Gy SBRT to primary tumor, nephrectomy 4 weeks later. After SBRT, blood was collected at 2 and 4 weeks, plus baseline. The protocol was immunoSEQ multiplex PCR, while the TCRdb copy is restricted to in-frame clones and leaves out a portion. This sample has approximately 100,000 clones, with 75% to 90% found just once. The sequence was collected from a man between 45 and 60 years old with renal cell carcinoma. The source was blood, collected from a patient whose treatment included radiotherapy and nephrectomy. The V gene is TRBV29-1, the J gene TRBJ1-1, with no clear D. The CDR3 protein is CSVKARLRGTEAFF. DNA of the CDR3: TGCAGCGTAAAAGCGCGGCTGCGAGGGACTGAAGCTTTCTTT.